Listed here are 8 T cell receptor beta chains from one sample, sequenced in a study of glioma-infiltrating T cells after dendritic cell vaccination. Assay: immunoSEQ multiplex PCR; the TCRdb copy retains only in-frame clones and omits some. The repertoire includes about 87,000 clones, around 90% of them detected once, and about 3.2% sits in the top ten. The material sequenced was blood, taken before dendritic cell vaccination. These receptor sequences come from a human donor with glioblastoma.

This clone was seen once. The chain joins TRBV5-1 to TRBJ2-5; 11 bases match TRBD2. The germline V gene encodes CDR1 SGHRS and CDR2 YFSETQ. Unmatched junction bases numbered 6, after V lost 0 bases and J lost 5 bases. The CDR3 is made up of 16 amino acids. This CDR3 is CASSLEPTSGAETQYF. The CDR3 DNA follows: TGCGCCAGCAGCTTGGAGCCGACTAGCGGGGCGGAGACCCAGTACTTC.

The V and J genes are TRBV5-1 and TRBJ2-2; tentatively, D is TRBD1 (5 bases). The CDR3 sequence is 15 residues long. The germline gives CDR1 SGHRS, CDR2 YFSETQ. V was pared by 5 bases and J by 0 bases, with 11 bases between. The chain's CDR3 is CASSYRTANTGELFF. The CDR3 DNA reads TGCGCCAGCAGTTACAGGACCGCGAACACCGGGGAGCTGTTTTTT.

J is TRBJ2-1 and V is TRBV2; 11 bases align to TRBD1. This CDR3 contains 15 residues. From germline, CDR1 is SNHLY and CDR2 FYNNEI. The ends lost 4 bases at V and 5 bases at J; junction bases unmatched: 4. As DNA, the CDR3 is TGTGCCAGCAGTGGGGACAGGGGGACGAACAATGAGCAGTTCTTC. Translating gives CASSGDRGTNNEQFF. Full variable domain (remainder filled in from reference TRBV2 and TRBJ2-1): EPEVTQTPSHQVTQMGQEVILRCVPISNHLYFYWYRQILGQKVEFLVSFYNNEISEKSEIFDDQFSVERPDGSNFTLKIRSTKLEDSAMYFCASSGDRGTNNEQFFGPGTRLTVL.

V gene TRBV5-1 combines with J gene TRBJ2-5; 12 bases align to TRBD1. This CDR3 region has 16 residues. CDR1 and CDR2 (germline): SGHRS, YFSETQ. V lost 0 bases to trimming and J lost 9 bases; unmatched junction nucleotides: 9. The CDR3 sequence: CASSLEGTGGRSAQYF. The CDR3 DNA is TGCGCCAGCAGCTTGGAAGGGACAGGGGGCAGGTCGGCCCAGTACTTC.

This chain joins TRBV5-4 and TRBJ1-5; 7 bases align to TRBD1. This CDR3 contains 14 residues. Germline loops: CDR1 SGHNT, CDR2 YYREEE (reference sequence). V shed 4 bases, J shed 2 bases, and the junction held 3 bases outside the gene matches. The CDR3 loop reads CASSLQGGNQPQHF. CDR3 nucleotides: TGTGCCAGCAGCCTGCAGGGGGGCAATCAGCCCCAGCATTTT.

V gene TRBV11-2 combines with J gene TRBJ2-7; TRBD1 aligns across 9 bases. V was clipped by 1 base and J by 4 bases; unmatched bases: 11. Per germline, CDR1 SGHAT and CDR2 FQNNGV. The CDR3 extends over 17 amino acids. The DNA of the CDR3 is TGTGCCAGCAGCTTAGGAAGGGGGACAGGGTGGTCGTACGAGCAGTACTTC. Translating gives CASSLGRGTGWSYEQYF.

The gene calls are TRBV5-1 and TRBJ2-5; D unresolved. This CDR3 comprises 13 residues. V was shortened by 4 bases and J by 4 bases, with 11 bases between the two germline ends. Germline CDR1 SGHRS, CDR2 YFSETQ. CDR3 nucleotide sequence: TGCGCCAGCAGCCGGGTCCTGGGAGAGACCCAGTACTTC. Its translation: CASSRVLGETQYF.

This rearrangement joins TRBV10-3 to TRBJ2-7; TRBD1 matches at 9 bases. The CDR3 runs to 15 residues. Germline V CDR1 and CDR2: ENHRY, SYGVKD. The ends lost 3 bases at V and 5 bases at J; junction bases unmatched: 8. The CDR3 coding sequence is TGTGCCATCAGTGAAGAAGGGACAGGGACTCACGAGCAGTACTTC. Translated, it gives CAISEEGTGTHEQYF.